The table lists the clone carrying this T cell receptor beta chain with a few counts. Its specificity is unknown. This record belongs to a study of T-cell reconstitution after alpha-beta-depleted transplantation in children. The germline CDR1 and CDR2 sequences are MNHEY and SVGEGT. V was trimmed by 6 bases and J by 8 bases, leaving 17 bases between them. This CDR3 comprises 14 residues. Findings and limits, study-wide: Several hundred expanded graft clones reportedly were the source of alpha-beta T cells about two months after transplant. Where some patients showed high TCRbeta diversity at day 60, it came from recipient T cells and thymic progenitors that had survived. Diversity and T-cell counts at one year after transplant derived mostly from new T cells.

Using unique molecular identifiers, the investigators prepared the TCRbeta library. TCRdb reanalysed the PCR reads using MiXCR and keeps one entry per CDR3 protein. The table shows about 510,000 distinct CDR3 sequences, with more than 9.5% occurring only once. This TCR derives from a female patient aged 2-9 years who had a stem cell transplant for aplastic anemia, so the T cells may come from the graft donor. The rearrangement links TRBV6-2 or TRBV6-3 to TRBJ2-1; D may be TRBD1 or TRBD2 (5 bases each). Specimen: PBMCs, mostly from graft donor cells, collected 180 days after TCRalphabeta/CD19-depleted stem cell transplant. The DNA for the CDR3 is TGTGCCAGCAGAAAGGGACCCGGCAAGGATGAGCAGTTCTTC. Its protein is CASRKGPGKDEQFF.